These T cell receptor beta chains were read from a single sample in a study of shared clonotypes between healthy human individuals. Some clones are missing from TCRdb's copy, which holds only in-frame ones; the method was immunoSEQ multiplex PCR. The sample holds about 550,000 clones, nearly 97% seen once. Source material: naive CD8+ T cells sorted from blood. The receptors shown here come from a woman aged 25 to 39 in good health. CDR3s include the opening cysteine and the closing phenylalanine or tryptophan. The D gene is left open where the match is weak. A row's size may be missing; if present it is once, few, many or a size class.

.	TRBV27	.	TRBJ2-7	CASSLSRDGRYEQYF	TGTGCCAGCAGTTTAAGCCGGGACGGCCGCTACGAGCAGTACTTC
.	TRBV4-1	.	TRBJ1-6	CASSQEEADANSPLHF	TGCGCCAGCAGCCAAGAGGAGGCGGACGCCAATTCACCCCTCCACTTT
.	TRBV15	.	TRBJ1-5	CATSSGTGHSNQPQHF	TGTGCCACCAGCAGCGGAACAGGACATAGCAATCAGCCCCAGCATTTT
.	TRBV9	.	TRBJ2-5	CASSVDWRQTQYF	TGTGCCAGCAGCGTAGATTGGAGACAGACCCAGTACTTC
.	TRBV21-1	.	TRBJ1-1	CASSKGLWTGAQAFF	TGTGCCAGCAGCAAAGGCCTTTGGACAGGGGCCCAAGCTTTCTTT
.	TRBV5-8	.	TRBJ2-7	CASSPGYEQYF	TGTGCCAGCAGCCCCGGCTACGAGCAGTACTTC
TRBD1	TRBV6-6	.	TRBJ2-7	CASTPHRGDEQYF	TGTGCCAGCACCCCCCACAGGGGCGACGAGCAGTACTTC
.	TRBV15	.	TRBJ2-3	CATSREQYTDTQYF	TGTGCCACCAGCAGAGAACAGTACACAGATACGCAGTATTTT
.	TRBV5-5	.	TRBJ1-4	CASSLVPFEATNEKLFF	TGTGCCAGCAGCTTGGTACCCTTTGAGGCAACTAATGAAAAACTGTTTTTT
.	TRBV6-1	.	TRBJ2-7	CASSVGGSYEQYF	TGTGCCAGCAGTGTAGGGGGGTCCTACGAGCAGTACTTC
TRBD1	TRBV6-6	.	TRBJ1-2	CASGDRVFGYTF	TGTGCCAGTGGGGACAGGGTATTTGGCTACACCTTC
.	TRBV9	.	TRBJ1-2	CASSVATGGGYGYTF	TGTGCCAGCAGCGTAGCGACCGGGGGCGGGTATGGCTACACCTTC
.	TRBV5-1	.	TRBJ2-7	CASSPEALVSEQYF	TGCGCCAGCAGCCCCGAGGCGTTAGTAAGCGAGCAGTACTTC
TRBD1	TRBV28	.	TRBJ2-3	CASSQTGADTQYF	TGTGCCAGCAGTCAAACAGGGGCAGATACGCAGTATTTT
.	TRBV7-9	once	TRBJ2-7	CASSSRWEPYEQYF	TGTGCCAGCAGCTCGAGGTGGGAACCCTACGAGCAGTACTTC
TRBD1	TRBV7-9	.	TRBJ2-7	CASSSPTGTYEQYF	TGTGCCAGCAGCTCCCCGACAGGGACGTACGAGCAGTACTTC
.	TRBV7-8	.	TRBJ2-3	CASSLGGGIADTQYF	TGTGCCAGCAGCTTAGGAGGGGGTATCGCAGATACGCAGTATTTT
.	TRBV4-1	.	TRBJ2-7	CASSQDSLSEQYF	TGCGCCAGCAGCCAAGATTCCCTCTCCGAGCAGTACTTC
.	TRBV19	.	TRBJ2-5	CASSIRQFQETQYF	TGTGCCAGTAGTATACGACAGTTCCAAGAGACCCAGTACTTC
.	TRBV5-1	once	TRBJ2-1	CASSLWDYNEQFF	TGCGCCAGCAGCTTGTGGGACTACAATGAGCAGTTCTTC
.	TRBV6-4	.	TRBJ2-1	CASSEGGQQFF	TGTGCCAGCAGTGAGGGGGGGCAGCAGTTCTTC
.	TRBV27	.	TRBJ2-2	CASRGGNTGELFF	TGTGCCAGCAGGGGGGGGAACACCGGGGAGCTGTTTTTT
.	TRBV6-5	.	TRBJ2-7	CASSYSNGPEQYF	TGTGCCAGCAGTTACTCGAACGGACCCGAGCAGTACTTC
TRBD2	TRBV10-2	.	TRBJ2-1	CASLSSGLAGDNEQFF	TGCGCCAGTCTATCTTCGGGACTAGCGGGAGACAATGAGCAGTTCTTC
.	TRBV5-1	.	TRBJ2-1	CASSLGLGAPNEQFF	TGCGCCAGCAGCTTGGGTTTGGGAGCGCCCAATGAGCAGTTCTTC
TRBD2	TRBV28	.	TRBJ2-1	CASSLGPGTRGFF	TGTGCCAGCAGTTTGGGGCCTGGGACTAGGGGGTTCTTC
.	TRBV6-1	.	TRBJ2-7	CASSEGRVGYEQYF	TGTGCCAGCAGTGAAGGGAGGGTAGGGTACGAGCAGTACTTC
.	TRBV11-2	once	TRBJ1-1	CASSLVRKLNTEAFF	TGTGCCAGCAGCTTAGTCCGGAAGTTAAACACTGAAGCTTTCTTT
TRBD1	TRBV25-1	.	TRBJ1-1	CASSGYGRGSEAFF	TGTGCCAGCAGTGGTTACGGCAGGGGGAGTGAAGCTTTCTTT
TRBD2	TRBV7-2	once	TRBJ2-1	CASSLPPGLAESYNEQFF	TGTGCCAGCAGCTTACCCCCGGGACTAGCCGAATCGTACAATGAGCAGTTCTTC
.	TRBV7-9	.	TRBJ1-2	CASSFLLQATSYGYTF	TGTGCCAGCAGCTTTCTTCTGCAGGCTACTTCCTATGGCTACACCTTC
TRBD1	TRBV9	.	TRBJ1-2	CASSVSKQGGYGYTF	TGTGCCAGCAGCGTCTCTAAACAGGGGGGCTATGGCTACACCTTC
.	TRBV27	.	TRBJ1-1	CASSLWRNTEAFF	TGTGCCAGCAGTTTATGGCGGAACACTGAAGCTTTCTTT
.	TRBV10-1	.	TRBJ2-2	CASSEGRSSGMRLFF	TGCGCCAGCAGTGAGGGCAGGTCCTCGGGGATGAGGCTGTTTTTT
.	TRBV28	.	TRBJ2-7	CAIGGEEQYF	TGTGCCATCGGTGGGGAGGAGCAGTACTTC
.	TRBV4-1	.	TRBJ1-1	CASSPGAKGQNTEAFF	TGCGCCAGCAGCCCAGGGGCGAAAGGACAGAACACTGAAGCTTTCTTT
TRBD2	TRBV28	once	TRBJ2-5	CASSFKAGPFQETQYF	TGTGCCAGCAGTTTCAAAGCGGGACCCTTTCAAGAGACCCAGTACTTC
.	TRBV27	.	TRBJ2-2	CASSLTPNTAGELFF	TGTGCCAGCAGTTTAACGCCCAATACTGCCGGGGAGCTGTTTTTT
TRBD2	TRBV6-5	once	TRBJ2-3	CASSYGGGNTQYF	TGTGCCAGCAGTTACGGGGGGGGGAATACGCAGTATTTT
.	TRBV13	.	TRBJ2-3	CASSDRGGGTDTQYF	TGTGCCAGCAGCGATAGGGGGGGAGGCACAGATACGCAGTATTTT
TRBD1	TRBV19	.	TRBJ2-5	CASSIGQGFGTQYF	TGTGCCAGTAGTATAGGACAGGGTTTCGGGACCCAGTACTTC
.	TRBV19	once	TRBJ2-7	CASSNFHEQYF	TGTGCCAGTAGTAACTTCCACGAGCAGTACTTC
.	TRBV2	.	TRBJ2-7	CASSAGPDYTAYEQYF	TGTGCCAGCAGTGCCGGCCCCGACTATACCGCCTACGAGCAGTACTTC
.	TRBV28	.	TRBJ2-3	CASSPRLETDTQYF	TGTGCCAGCAGTCCGAGACTAGAGACAGATACGCAGTATTTT